This entry lists 21 T cell receptor beta chains sequenced from one sample in a study of cytomegalovirus exposure and HLA in healthy donors. Researchers ran the PCR with 60 Vbeta and 13 Jbeta primers. The repertoire was sequenced with immunoSEQ multiplex PCR; TCRdb's copy has only in-frame clones and lacks some. The sample includes over 100,000 clones. The sequenced sample consisted of PBMCs. All receptors come from a man in his forties in good health and CMV-seropositive.

The CDR3 bases are TGTGCCAGCTCACAGCCGGGACAGGGGGCTTACGCTGAAGCTTTCTTT. Amino acid sequence: CASSQPGQGAYAEAFF. This rearrangement joins TRBV18 to TRBJ1-1, with 12 positions matching TRBD1. The CDR3 totals 16 residues. V shed 4 bases and J 6 bases; nucleotides not matched to a gene: 9. Germline V gene lookup returns CDR1 KGHSH and CDR2 LQKENI.

This chain uses TRBV28 with TRBJ1-5; 8 nucleotides match TRBD1. This CDR3 contains 15 residues. From germline, CDR1 is MDHEN and CDR2 SYDVKM. The V segment lost 7 bases and the J segment 3 bases; nucleotides outside the gene matches: 8. This CDR3 reads CASIYSGGFNQPQHF. Written as DNA, the CDR3 is TGTGCCAGCATTTATTCAGGGGGCTTCAATCAGCCCCAGCATTTT.

The chain carries TRBV5-5 and TRBJ2-2; 10 bases line up with TRBD1. Germline V gene lookup returns CDR1 SGHKS and CDR2 YYEKEE (reference sequence). J lost 3 bases, V lost 5 bases, and 10 bases had no gene match. CDR3 length: 17 amino acids. CDR3 DNA sequence: TGTGCCAGCAGTTCCCGTCCCGGGACAGGGGACACCGGGGAGCTGTTTTTT. It is translated as CASSSRPGTGDTGELFF.

V is TRBV9 and J is TRBJ2-7; 9 nucleotides agree with TRBD2. The J segment lost 3 bases and the V segment lost 3 bases, leaving 7 bases of the junction unmatched. CDR3 length: 15 amino acids. CDR1 and CDR2 (germline): SGDLS, YYNGEE. CDR3 sequence reads: CASSALAGRIYEQYF. The CDR3 DNA is TGTGCCAGCAGCGCGCTAGCGGGAAGAATCTACGAGCAGTACTTC.

V usage is TRBV15 and J usage is TRBJ2-7; maybe TRBD1 (5 bases). V was pared by 2 bases and J by 0 bases, with 14 bases between. Looked up from germline, CDR1 is LNHNV and CDR2 is YYDKDF (reference sequence). This CDR3 has 16 amino acids. In nucleotides, the CDR3 is TGTGCCACCAGCAGAAAGCTTGGGGCAGCCTCCTACGAGCAGTACTTC. Translation gives CATSRKLGAASYEQYF.

The V and J genes are TRBV27 and TRBJ1-5, with 10 bases fitting TRBD1. This CDR3 region has 14 residues. Germline values: CDR1 MNHEY, CDR2 SMNVEV (reference sequence). J was trimmed by 6 bases and V by 6 bases; bases with no gene match: 5. The CDR3 DNA is TGTGCCAGCAGCTCTGACAGGGGGCGTCAGCCCCAGCATTTT. Translating it yields CASSSDRGRQPQHF.

This rearrangement joins TRBV11-3 to TRBJ2-3, with unresolved D. Between the trimmed V and J ends, which lost 0 bases and 9 bases, there was a span of 10 bases. From germline, CDR1 is SGHNT and CDR2 YENEEA. The CDR3 has 13 residues. CDR3 region: CASSLEPRGTQYF. The DNA of the CDR3 is TGTGCCAGCAGCTTAGAGCCTAGAGGAACGCAGTATTTT.

The chain recombines TRBV6-5 with TRBJ2-1; TRBD2 might be the D (5 bases). The CDR3 contains 13 residues. The V gene's germline CDR1 is MNHEY and CDR2 SVGAGI. Trimming pared 2 bases from V and 9 bases from J, leaving 11 bases between. The chain's CDR3 is CASSYRTGGEQFF. The CDR3 DNA reads as TGTGCCAGCAGTTACAGGACTGGCGGTGAGCAGTTCTTC.

The chain employs TRBV28 and TRBJ1-1; 9 bases fit TRBD1. Germline V gene data show CDR1 as MDHEN and CDR2 as SYDVKM. Trimming at V came to 2 bases and at J to 3 bases, leaving 10 bases not matched to a gene. This CDR3 comprises 17 residues. CDR3 protein: CASSLLIPGTGYTEAFF. The CDR3 DNA reads TGTGCCAGCAGTTTACTGATCCCTGGGACAGGGTACACTGAAGCTTTCTTT.

This chain connects TRBV5-1 to TRBJ2-5; 7 bases match TRBD2. The CDR3 consists of 15 residues. The V gene end was trimmed by 1 base and the J gene end by 5 bases; junction bases not matched to a gene: 8. CDR1 and CDR2 from the germline V gene are SGHRS and YFSETQ. The CDR3 coding sequence is TGCGCCAGCAGCTTGAGCGGGACTACCCGGGAGACCCAGTACTTC. Protein: CASSLSGTTRETQYF.

The chain recombines TRBV4-1 with TRBJ2-1; 8 nucleotides align to TRBD2. The CDR3 consists of 13 residues. The junction had 3 bases not matched to a gene; V was cut back by 3 bases and J by 8 bases. Germline-derived CDR1 and CDR2 are MGHRA and YSYEKL. Here the CDR3 DNA reads TGCGCCAGCAGCCAGGCCGGGGGGGATGAGCAGTTCTTC. Amino acids: CASSQAGGDEQFF.

The chain employs TRBV4-2 and TRBJ2-3; 8 nucleotides line up with TRBD2. This CDR3 is 15 amino acids long. The ends lost 3 bases at V and 3 bases at J; junction bases unmatched: 5. CDR1 and CDR2 from the germline V gene are LGHNA and YNFKEQ. CDR3 nucleotides: TGTGCCAGCAGCCAGCAAGCGGGAGCGACAGATACGCAGTATTTT. As protein: CASSQQAGATDTQYF.

V usage is TRBV4-1 and J usage is TRBJ2-7; 11 bases match TRBD2. The CDR3 sequence is 17 residues long. Germline-derived CDR1 and CDR2 are MGHRA and YSYEKL. J gave up 3 bases and V 0 bases, and 7 bases lay outside the gene matches. The CDR3 nucleotides read TGCGCCAGCAGCCAAGATCATCTAGCGGGGGGAATCTACGAGCAGTACTTC. Translating it yields CASSQDHLAGGIYEQYF.

V and J are TRBV25-1 and TRBJ2-7; the match to TRBD1 covers 7 bases. CDR1 is MGHDK and CDR2 is SYGVNS in the germline V gene. The CDR3 runs 14 residues. V dropped 3 bases and J dropped 4; count of bases not matched to a gene: 6. This CDR3 reads CASSEGAGGYEQYF. CDR3 coding DNA: TGTGCCAGCAGTGAGGGGGCAGGGGGTTACGAGCAGTACTTC.

The chain combines TRBV5-6 with TRBJ2-3, with TRBD2 matching over 14 bases. The CDR3 has 16 residues. After removal of 2 bases from V and 7 bases from J, the junction contained 6 bases not matched to a gene. Germline V gene sequence: CDR1 SGHDT, CDR2 YYEEEE. CDR3 bases: TGTGCCAGCAGCTTTCCGGGACTAGCGGGAGTATATACGCAGTATTTT. Translation: CASSFPGLAGVYTQYF.

The chain combines TRBV5-1 with TRBJ2-3; no firm D call. V gave up 0 bases and J gave up 5 bases, with 4 bases separating them. From germline, CDR1 is SGHRS and CDR2 YFSETQ. The CDR3 runs to 12 residues. The CDR3 sequence is CASSLGVDTQYF. Here the CDR3 DNA reads TGCGCCAGCAGCTTGGGCGTAGATACGCAGTATTTT.

The rearrangement joins TRBV6-6 to TRBJ2-5; 7 positions match TRBD2. CDR3 size: 15 residues. Per germline, CDR1 MNHNY and CDR2 SVGAGI (reference sequence). V shed 2 bases and J 5 bases; nucleotides not matched to a gene: 8. CDR3 nucleotide sequence: TGTGCCAGCAGTTACGGGGTCGGGGGGAGGGAGACCCAGTACTTC. This sequence encodes CASSYGVGGRETQYF.

The chain is built from TRBV5-6 and TRBJ1-2, with TRBD1 identical over 7 bases. Germline V lookup: CDR1 SGHDT, CDR2 YYEEEE. This CDR3 contains 17 residues. The V gene end was trimmed by 0 bases and the J gene end by 6 bases; junction bases not matched to a gene: 14. The CDR3 DNA follows: TGTGCCAGCAGCTTGGGTAGGGACAGCCTTCGGGATGATGGCTACACCTTC. Translating it yields CASSLGRDSLRDDGYTF.

The chain is built from TRBV19 and TRBJ2-3; the match to TRBD2 covers 11 bases. Germline trimming cut 3 bases from V and 3 bases from J; bases unmatched to any gene: 5. The CDR3 length is 16 residues. CDR1 and CDR2 from the germline V gene are LNHDA and SQIVND (reference sequence). The CDR3 DNA is TGTGCCAGTAGTATGCTAGCGGGAGGCCTGACAGATACGCAGTATTTT. Protein: CASSMLAGGLTDTQYF.

This chain links TRBV28 with TRBJ1-1; TRBD1 agrees at 8 bases. The CDR3 has 15 amino acids. Trimming took 6 bases from V and 1 from J; bases not matched to a gene: 7. Per germline, CDR1 MDHEN and CDR2 SYDVKM. CDR3 DNA: TGTGCCAGCAGCACACCTGGGACAGGGAACACTGAAGCTTTCTTT. Protein product: CASSTPGTGNTEAFF. Combining the CDR3 with reference TRBV28 and TRBJ1-1 gives the whole variable domain DVKVTQSSRYLVKRTGEKVFLECVQDMDHENMFWYRQDPGLGLRLIYFSYDVKMKEKGDIPEGYSVSREKKERFSLILESASTNQTSMYLCASSTPGTGNTEAFFGQGTRLTVV.

The V gene is TRBV18, the J gene TRBJ2-3; maybe TRBD2 (6 bases). V was cut by 4 bases and J by 0 bases, with 11 bases left in between. The CDR3 extends over 15 amino acids. In germline, CDR1 is KGHSH, CDR2 LQKENI. This CDR3 reads CASSRDFTSTDTQYF. CDR3 sequence (DNA): TGTGCCAGCTCACGGGACTTCACTAGCACAGATACGCAGTATTTT.